Following are 18 T cell receptor beta chains from one sample sequenced in a study of CD8 T cells in ankylosing spondylitis. These receptors lack a known antigen. TCRdb processed the 5' RACE reads anew with MiXCR; each CDR3 protein has one entry. The table shows a few hundred thousand distinct CDR3 sequences, with more than 20% occurring only once. Study-level points and caveats: Typical of ankylosing spondylitis blood, it appeared, was a TCR beta motif of eight highly homologous variants.

The source material was blood, either unsorted or a sorted T cell fraction (not recorded which). These receptors were obtained from a male donor with ankylosing spondylitis.

The chain recombines TRBV3-1 with TRBJ2-7, with D hard to call. Germline V gene lookup returns CDR1 LGHDT and CDR2 YNNKEL (reference sequence). Trimming shortened V by 1 base and J by 5 bases, and 3 bases separated the two germline ends. There are 11 residues in the CDR3. The CDR3 protein is CASSQVDEQYF. Written as DNA, the CDR3 is TGTGCCAGCAGCCAAGTCGACGAGCAGTACTTC.

This chain connects TRBV19 to TRBJ2-2; unclear D gene. Looked up from germline, CDR1 is LNHDA and CDR2 is SQIVND (reference sequence). V was trimmed by 5 bases and J by 1 base, leaving 17 bases between them. The CDR3 consists of 17 residues. Written as DNA, the CDR3 is TGTGCCAGTAGTCTCCTTATCGGGCAGCTGAACACCGGGGAGCTGTTTTTT. It encodes CASSLLIGQLNTGELFF.

V is TRBV4-1 and J is TRBJ1-3; no clear D. Trimming cost V 4 bases and J 4 bases, with 17 bases left between them. CDR3 length: 16 residues. CDR1 MGHRA and CDR2 YSYEKL come from the germline V gene. The CDR3 spells CASSPGGRQAGNTIYF. The CDR3 DNA reads as TGCGCCAGCAGCCCTGGTGGTCGGCAGGCCGGAAACACCATATATTTT.

This clonotype showed up just a few times. This chain uses TRBV5-4 with TRBJ2-1; 9 nucleotides agree with TRBD2. The junction had 7 bases not matched to a gene; V was cut back by 3 bases and J by 6 bases. The CDR3 has 15 residues. Germline V gene lookup returns CDR1 SGHNT and CDR2 YYREEE (reference sequence). Here the CDR3 DNA reads TGTGCCAGCAGCTCCCCGACTAGCGGTTTCAATGAGCAGTTCTTC. It yields the protein CASSSPTSGFNEQFF.

This rearrangement joins TRBV28 to TRBJ2-1, with D perhaps matching TRBD2 (5 bases). CDR1 MDHEN and CDR2 SYDVKM come from the germline V gene. CDR3 length equals 16 residues. Deletions cut 2 bases from V and 0 bases from J, with 11 bases between. The CDR3 nucleotides read TGTGCCAGCAGTTTAACTAGGGAGAACTCCTACAATGAGCAGTTCTTC. It is translated as CASSLTRENSYNEQFF.

The table lists this clonotype with a few counts. The chain joins TRBV20-1 to TRBJ1-5; no clear D. Germline V gene sequence: CDR1 DFQATT, CDR2 SNEGSKA (reference sequence). This CDR3 is built from 14 residues. Trimming stripped 3 bases from V and 0 bases from J, with 9 bases between. This CDR3 is CSARGGNSNQPQHF. The CDR3 nucleotides are TGCAGTGCTAGGGGCGGAAATAGCAATCAGCCCCAGCATTTT.

This chain links TRBV20-1 with TRBJ2-7; D is ambiguous. Germline-derived CDR1 and CDR2 are DFQATT and SNEGSKA (reference sequence). The CDR3 spans 15 residues. V dropped 3 bases and J dropped 2 bases, with 17 bases sitting between them. CDR3: CSARPLDTVTYEQYF. The DNA for the CDR3 is TGCAGTGCTAGGCCTCTCGATACCGTCACCTACGAGCAGTACTTC.

This clonotype appeared a few times. The V gene is TRBV6-1, the J gene TRBJ2-7; D possibly uses TRBD1 or TRBD2 (6 bases each). The CDR3 is made up of 13 amino acids. The germline V gene encodes CDR1 MNHNS and CDR2 SASEGT. Trimming took 8 bases from V and 3 from J, leaving 14 bases between them. CDR3: CASGLGGHYEQYF. In DNA form, the CDR3 reads TGTGCCAGCGGATTGGGGGGCCACTACGAGCAGTACTTC.

This clonotype was counted at least ten times. CDR3 in amino acids: CSASPPTSPYNEQFF. The CDR3, as DNA: TGCAGTGCTAGCCCTCCGACTAGCCCCTACAATGAGCAGTTCTTC. The chain recombines TRBV20-1 with TRBJ2-1, with 7 bases that match TRBD2. Germline V CDR1 and CDR2: DFQATT, SNEGSKA (reference sequence). V dropped 3 bases and J dropped 2; count of bases not matched to a gene: 7. This CDR3 is built from 15 residues.

This clonotype was observed a handful of times. The rearrangement joins TRBV29-1 to TRBJ2-2; 13 nucleotides match TRBD2. CDR1 is SQVTM, CDR2 ANQGSEA, per germline. The CDR3 loop spans 15 amino acids. V lost 6 bases to trimming and J lost 2 bases; unmatched junction nucleotides: 3. The CDR3 DNA is TGCAGCGTCGGGACTAGCGGGGCAAACACCGGGGAGCTGTTTTTT. Its translation: CSVGTSGANTGELFF.

The rearrangement links TRBV6-5 to TRBJ2-1; D possibly corresponds to TRBD2 (5 bases). The germline CDR1 and CDR2 sequences are MNHEY and SVGAGI. The germline V and J ends were trimmed by 4 bases and 2 bases, with 15 bases remaining between them. CDR3 size: 16 residues. CDR3 coding DNA: TGTGCCAGCAGTTCCACTAGGAAATCCCCCTACAATGAGCAGTTCTTC. It yields the protein CASSSTRKSPYNEQFF.

This chain connects TRBV29-1 to TRBJ1-4; unclear D gene. Trimming took 4 bases from V and 6 from J, leaving 12 bases between them. CDR3 length: 13 residues. Per germline, CDR1 SQVTM and CDR2 ANQGSEA. CDR3 DNA sequence: TGCAGCGTTGTCTGGGGAGGTGATGAAAAACTGTTTTTT. Its protein is CSVVWGGDEKLFF. Based on the CDR3 plus reference TRBV29-1 and TRBJ1-4, the full variable domain is SAVISQKPSRDICQRGTSLTIQCQVDSQVTMMFWYRQQPGQSLTLIATANQGSEATYESGFVIDKFPISRPNLTFSTLTVSNMSPEDSSIYLCSVVWGGDEKLFFGSGTQLSVL.

This clonotype was counted only a few times. DNA for the CDR3: TGCGCCAGCAGAAGGCCGGGGACGGCCTCTAGCACAGATACGCAGTATTTT. As protein: CASRRPGTASSTDTQYF. The V call is TRBV5-1, the J call TRBJ2-3; D tentatively reads TRBD1 or TRBD2 (5 bases each). CDR1 is SGHRS and CDR2 is YFSETQ in the germline V gene. This CDR3 has 17 amino acids. The ends were cut back, 5 bases at V and 0 bases at J, with 19 bases in the middle.

This clonotype was detected a few times. The chain has TRBV9 and TRBJ2-2; maybe TRBD2 (6 bases). Trimming pared 4 bases from V and 1 base from J, leaving 11 bases between. Germline V gives CDR1 SGDLS, CDR2 YYNGEE. The CDR3 runs to 15 residues. In nucleotides, the CDR3 is TGTGCCAGCAGCACCGGGACTTTGAACACCGGGGAGCTGTTTTTT. It translates to CASSTGTLNTGELFF.

This clonotype was seen a few times. This rearrangement joins TRBV5-1 to TRBJ1-5; D not resolved. The CDR3 is 14 residues long. V lost 3 bases and J 3 bases, leaving 10 bases between the germline ends. Germline V lookup: CDR1 SGHRS, CDR2 YFSETQ. The CDR3 region has the DNA TGCGCCAGCAGCTCGGGCCTGAACAATCAGCCCCAGCATTTT. As protein: CASSSGLNNQPQHF.

The chain carries TRBV20-1 and TRBJ2-1, with 9 bases matching TRBD2. The CDR3 runs to 12 residues. The junction had 5 bases not matched to a gene; V was cut back by 8 bases and J by 6 bases. Germline V gene sequence: CDR1 DFQATT, CDR2 SNEGSKA (reference sequence). The CDR3 bases are TGCAGTCGTAGCGGGAGTGGCAATGAGCAGTTCTTC. This translates into CSRSGSGNEQFF.

V usage is TRBV5-1 and J usage is TRBJ1-6, with TRBD1 matching over 11 bases. This CDR3 spans 15 amino acids. Germline V gives CDR1 SGHRS, CDR2 YFSETQ. The junction had 7 bases not matched to a gene; V was cut back by 6 bases and J by 8 bases. In DNA, the CDR3 is TGCGCCAGCAAACCAGGACAGGGGGCGTATTCACCCCTCCACTTT. It codes for CASKPGQGAYSPLHF.

The table lists this clonotype with a few counts. This chain joins TRBV11-2 and TRBJ2-1; D is possibly TRBD2 (5 bases). The CDR3 has 15 amino acids. Trimming took 5 bases from V and 5 from J, leaving 16 bases between them. Per germline, CDR1 SGHAT and CDR2 FQNNGV. CDR3 sequence reads: CASSQRVNLDNEQFF. CDR3 DNA: TGTGCCAGCAGCCAGAGGGTAAACCTAGACAATGAGCAGTTCTTC.